This is a list of T cell receptor beta chains from one sample in a study of blood T cell repertoires in COVID-19. TCRdb's copy holds only in-frame clones and misses some; the assay was immunoSEQ multiplex PCR. The sample carries around 210,000 clones, around four fifths recorded once. The sequenced material came from peripheral blood. These receptors all come from a man aged 55 to 70 with COVID-19, enrolled during active disease. CDR3s include the opening cysteine and the closing phenylalanine or tryptophan. D genes are given only for firm matches. Clone size is stated in some rows and not others, as once, few, many or a class when expanded.

TRBJ2-7 | TRBV3-1/TRBV3-2 | NA | TRBD1 | TGTGCCAGCAGCCAAGGTACAGGGGGACCCGCCTACGAGCAGTACTTC | CASSQGTGGPAYEQYF
TRBJ1-3 | TRBV12-5 | NA | NA | TGTGCTAGTGCCCTCCCCGGTGCGGGAAACACCATATATTTT | CASALPGAGNTIYF
TRBJ2-3 | TRBV7-9 | NA | TRBD1 | TGTGCCAGCAGCTTGGACAGGGGTTCTAGCACAGATACGCAGTATTTT | CASSLDRGSSTDTQYF
TRBJ1-6 | TRBV7-2 | few | NA | TGTGCCAGCAGCTTTGGCAGGGTAGCTTCACCCCTCCACTTT | CASSFGRVASPLHF
TRBJ1-1 | TRBV4-1 | NA | NA | TGCGCCAGCAGCTCGGGGAGATACACTGAAGCTTTCTTT | CASSSGRYTEAFF
TRBJ2-7 | TRBV5-6 | NA | TRBD2 | TGTGCCAGCAGCTTAAAGCGGGAGGGTTACGAGCAGTACTTC | CASSLKREGYEQYF
TRBJ1-1 | TRBV27 | few | TRBD1 | TGTGCCAGCAGTTCGGGACAGGGGAGGGAGAACACTGAAGCTTTCTTT | CASSSGQGRENTEAFF
TRBJ2-1 | TRBV6-4 | NA | NA | TGTGCCAGCAGTGACTCAAAAACAGGCGCTGATGAGCAGTTCTTC | CASSDSKTGADEQFF
TRBJ1-1 | TRBV5-4 | few | TRBD1 | TGTGCCAGCAGGGGACAGGGCCCTGAAAACACTGAAGCTTTCTTT | CASRGQGPENTEAFF
TRBJ1-3 | TRBV3-1/TRBV3-2 | NA | TRBD1 | TGTGCCAGCAGCCCCCCCTGGGGACAGGGCCCTGGAAACACCATATATTTT | CASSPPWGQGPGNTIYF
TRBJ2-1 | TRBV30 | once | TRBD1 | TGTGCCTGGGGCATGACAGGGGTGGTGAATGAGCAGTTCTTC | CAWGMTGVVNEQFF
TRBJ2-3 | TRBV9 | NA | NA | TGTGCCAGCACCCCCACGGTGAATAGCGGCACAGATACGCAGTATTTT | CASTPTVNSGTDTQYF
TRBJ2-1 | TRBV19 | NA | TRBD2 | TGTGCCAGTAGTATACGGGGCGGGAGGCCATACAATGAGCAGTTCTTC | CASSIRGGRPYNEQFF
TRBJ2-1 | TRBV6-4 | NA | TRBD2 | TGTGCCAGCAGTTCGGGACTAGCGTCGACAGATGAGCAGTTCTTC | CASSSGLASTDEQFF
TRBJ2-7 | TRBV7-9 | NA | NA | TGTGCCAGCAGCTTAGGCTACTACGAGCAGTACTTC | CASSLGYYEQYF
TRBJ2-1 | TRBV4-1 | once | TRBD2 | TGCGCCAGCAGCCAGGGCCCGGGACTAGCTTCCAATGAGCAGTTCTTC | CASSQGPGLASNEQFF
TRBJ1-4 | TRBV6-5 | NA | NA | TGTGCCATCCGGGGAGATGAAAAACTGTTTTTT | CAIRGDEKLFF
TRBJ2-7 | TRBV11-2 | once | NA | TGTGCCAGCAGCTTAGATCTCTACGAGCAGTACTTC | CASSLDLYEQYF
TRBJ1-1 | TRBV5-1 | NA | NA | TGCGCCAGCAGCTTAGGACAGACCTTGATGAACACTGAAGCTTTCTTT | CASSLGQTLMNTEAFF
TRBJ2-3 | TRBV6-2/TRBV6-3 | once | TRBD1 | TGTGCCAGCAGTACTAAGGGACAGCCTTCAGATACGCAGTATTTT | CASSTKGQPSDTQYF
TRBJ2-7 | TRBV6-4 | NA | TRBD1 | TGTGCCAGCAGCCTTGGACAGGGGCCCTACGAGCAGTACTTC | CASSLGQGPYEQYF
TRBJ2-3 | TRBV27 | NA | NA | TGTGCCAGCAGTTTAAGTCCTAGACCAGATACGCAGTATTTT | CASSLSPRPDTQYF
TRBJ1-4 | TRBV28 | few | TRBD1 | TGTGCCAGCATCCTCGGGACAGGTCCTGAAAAACTGTTTTTT | CASILGTGPEKLFF
TRBJ1-6 | TRBV5-1 | NA | NA | TGCGCCAGCAGCTTGTCAGGGAGGGGCGAGTCACCCCTCCACTTT | CASSLSGRGESPLHF
TRBJ1-2 | TRBV4-1 | NA | NA | TGCGCCAGCAGCCAAGAACTAAACTATGGCTACACCTTC | CASSQELNYGYTF
TRBJ1-2 | TRBV15 | NA | NA | TGTGCCACCAGCAGAACGGGACTCGGCCAGGTGGATGGTGGCTACACCTTC | CATSRTGLGQVDGGYTF
TRBJ1-5 | TRBV6-5 | once | NA | TGTGCCAGCAGTTTGAGACAGGTGGGTCAGCCCCAGCATTTT | CASSLRQVGQPQHF
TRBJ2-1 | TRBV25-1 | NA | TRBD2 | TGTGCCACCCTGAAGGTCACTAGCGGGACGACTCTGAGAAATGAGCAGTTCTTC | CATLKVTSGTTLRNEQFF
TRBJ1-5 | TRBV28 | few | NA | TGTGCCAGCAGTCTGACAGGCAGCCAGCCCCAGCATTTT | CASSLTGSQPQHF
TRBJ2-7 | TRBV19 | few | NA | TGTGCCAGTAGTTTAACAGAATACGAGCAGTACTTC | CASSLTEYEQYF
TRBJ1-3 | TRBV4-3 | NA | TRBD1 | TGCGCCAGCAGCCTTGGGACAGGGGCGAACACGGGAAACACCATATATTTT | CASSLGTGANTGNTIYF
TRBJ1-1 | TRBV30 | few | TRBD1 | TGTGCCTCATCAGGGACAGGGACGATTCGCACTGAAGCTTTCTTT | CASSGTGTIRTEAFF
TRBJ2-7 | TRBV14 | NA | NA | TGTGCCAGCAGCCTAGACAGCGGCGGGTACCTGCAGTACTTC | CASSLDSGGYLQYF
TRBJ1-3 | TRBV5-1 | NA | NA | TGCGCCAGCAGCTTCTCCCCCCGGCAAGGGGACACCATATATTTT | CASSFSPRQGDTIYF
TRBJ1-5 | TRBV29-1 | NA | NA | TGCAGCACCCAACTAAGAGAAGGCAATCAGCCCCAGCATTTT | CSTQLREGNQPQHF
TRBJ1-1 | TRBV18 | once | NA | TGTGCCAGCTCACCAGGGGGCAACACTGAAGCTTTCTTT | CASSPGGNTEAFF
TRBJ2-3 | TRBV5-1 | NA | NA | TGCGCCAGCAGCTCGGGTAGCACAGATACGCAGTATTTT | CASSSGSTDTQYF
TRBJ2-5 | TRBV29-1 | NA | TRBD1 | TGCAGCGTTGATTTGGGACAGATGCGAGAGACCCAGTACTTC | CSVDLGQMRETQYF
TRBJ1-5 | TRBV6-5 | NA | NA | TGTGCCAGCAAGGAGTCTAGCAATCAGCCCCAGCATTTT | CASKESSNQPQHF
TRBJ2-7 | TRBV25-1 | NA | NA | TGTGCCATGCGGGACGGGCTGTCCTACGAGCAGTACTTC | CAMRDGLSYEQYF
TRBJ2-5 | TRBV27 | NA | NA | TGTGCCAGCAGTTGGGGGCTAGCCCAAGAGACCCAGTACTTC | CASSWGLAQETQYF